These T cell receptor beta chains were read from a single sample in a study of CD8 T cells in ankylosing spondylitis. One entry per CDR3 protein, called by TCRdb with MiXCR from the 5' RACE reads. Of roughly 370,000 distinct CDR3 sequences in the sample, approximately 20% were seen once. The sequencing input was blood, either unsorted or a sorted T cell fraction (not recorded which). The receptor source for this set is a male donor with ankylosing spondylitis. Both conserved end residues are part of each CDR3. Each record gives: D gene, CDR3 length, J gene, clone size, V gene, CDR3 protein, CDR3 DNA. D genes are given only for firm matches. For some rows the clone size is stated as once, few or many, or as a class when expanded; others skip it.

d_gene: TRBD2
len: 18
j_gene: TRBJ2-1
abundance: .
v_gene: TRBV11-2
CDR3aa: CASSSTLLGSGYTREQFF
CDR3nt: TGTGCCAGCAGCTCCACGCTTTTGGGTAGCGGGTATACTAGAGAGCAGTTCTTC

d_gene: .
len: 11
j_gene: TRBJ2-2
abundance: .
v_gene: TRBV20-1
CDR3aa: CSAQTTGELFF
CDR3nt: TGCAGTGCCCAAACTACCGGGGAGCTGTTTTTT

d_gene: TRBD1
len: 15
j_gene: TRBJ2-3
abundance: .
v_gene: TRBV29-1
CDR3aa: CSEVGGGQEGDTQYF
CDR3nt: TGCAGCGAAGTTGGGGGCGGACAGGAAGGAGATACGCAGTATTTT

d_gene: .
len: 13
j_gene: TRBJ2-2
abundance: few
v_gene: TRBV6-6
CDR3aa: CASSTHNTGELFF
CDR3nt: TGTGCCAGCAGTACGCACAACACCGGGGAGCTGTTTTTT

d_gene: .
len: 13
j_gene: TRBJ1-5
abundance: .
v_gene: TRBV3-1
CDR3aa: CASSQQEAQPQHF
CDR3nt: TGTGCCAGCAGCCAACAAGAGGCCCAGCCCCAGCATTTT

d_gene: TRBD1
len: 13
j_gene: TRBJ1-5
abundance: .
v_gene: TRBV14
CDR3aa: CASSATQGAPQHF
CDR3nt: TGTGCCAGCAGCGCGACCCAGGGGGCCCCCCAGCATTTT

d_gene: TRBD1
len: 15
j_gene: TRBJ2-7
abundance: .
v_gene: TRBV27
CDR3aa: CASSRSDRRAYEQYF
CDR3nt: TGTGCCAGCAGTCGCTCGGACAGGCGAGCCTACGAGCAGTACTTC

d_gene: TRBD1
len: 13
j_gene: TRBJ1-1
abundance: .
v_gene: TRBV20-1
CDR3aa: CSAERTGPTEAFF
CDR3nt: TGCAGTGCAGAACGGACAGGGCCCACTGAAGCTTTCTTT

d_gene: .
len: 16
j_gene: TRBJ2-1
abundance: .
v_gene: TRBV27
CDR3aa: CASSLSGRSRYNEQFF
CDR3nt: TGTGCCAGCAGTTTATCGGGTCGGTCCCGGTACAATGAGCAGTTCTTC

d_gene: TRBD1
len: 13
j_gene: TRBJ1-2
abundance: few
v_gene: TRBV20-1
CDR3aa: CSASTGGDYGYTF
CDR3nt: TGCAGTGCTAGCACAGGGGGGGACTATGGCTACACCTTC

d_gene: .
len: 15
j_gene: TRBJ2-3
abundance: few
v_gene: TRBV4-3
CDR3aa: CASSQGLVQKDTQYF
CDR3nt: TGCGCCAGCAGCCAAGGACTAGTCCAGAAAGATACGCAGTATTTT

d_gene: .
len: 13
j_gene: TRBJ2-1
abundance: few
v_gene: TRBV2
CDR3aa: CASRLQTGDLQFF
CDR3nt: TGTGCCAGCCGATTGCAGACGGGAGACTTACAGTTCTTC

d_gene: .
len: 17
j_gene: TRBJ2-1
abundance: .
v_gene: TRBV5-1
CDR3aa: CASSRAPGVSSYNEQFF
CDR3nt: TGCGCCAGCAGCCGAGCCCCTGGCGTCAGCTCCTACAATGAGCAGTTCTTC

d_gene: .
len: 15
j_gene: TRBJ2-7
abundance: many
v_gene: TRBV5-1
CDR3aa: CASSLVEGKGYEQYF
CDR3nt: TGCGCCAGCAGCTTGGTGGAAGGGAAGGGTTACGAGCAGTACTTC

d_gene: TRBD2
len: 16
j_gene: TRBJ2-1
abundance: .
v_gene: TRBV3-1
CDR3aa: CASSQRAASGYNEQFF
CDR3nt: TGTGCCAGCAGCCAAAGGGCGGCTAGCGGGTACAATGAGCAGTTCTTC

d_gene: .
len: 12
j_gene: TRBJ2-7
abundance: .
v_gene: TRBV20-1
CDR3aa: CSARANSYEQYF
CDR3nt: TGCAGTGCTAGAGCGAATAGCTACGAGCAGTACTTC

d_gene: TRBD2
len: 17
j_gene: TRBJ2-1
abundance: .
v_gene: TRBV18
CDR3aa: CASSPEFAGRSNNEQFF
CDR3nt: TGTGCCAGCTCACCAGAATTCGCCGGGAGGTCCAACAATGAGCAGTTCTTC

d_gene: TRBD1
len: 17
j_gene: TRBJ2-3
abundance: .
v_gene: TRBV20-1
CDR3aa: CSASGTGTGHGTDTQYF
CDR3nt: TGCAGTGCTAGCGGAACCGGGACAGGTCATGGTACAGATACGCAGTATTTT

d_gene: TRBD2
len: 21
j_gene: TRBJ2-1
abundance: many
v_gene: TRBV7-3
CDR3aa: CASSLTNSDGGRTSSYNEQFF
CDR3nt: TGTGCCAGCAGCTTAACAAACTCAGATGGCGGGAGAACTAGCTCCTACAATGAGCAGTTCTTC

d_gene: .
len: 14
j_gene: TRBJ1-3
abundance: few
v_gene: TRBV10-3
CDR3aa: CAISGNGGGNTIYF
CDR3nt: TGTGCCATCAGTGGAAACGGCGGAGGAAACACCATATATTTT

d_gene: .
len: 14
j_gene: TRBJ1-4
abundance: .
v_gene: TRBV30
CDR3aa: CAWSKQGLGEKLFF
CDR3nt: TGTGCCTGGAGTAAACAGGGATTGGGAGAAAAACTGTTTTTT

d_gene: .
len: 14
j_gene: TRBJ1-3
abundance: many
v_gene: TRBV29-1
CDR3aa: CSVWAGLSGNTIYF
CDR3nt: TGCAGCGTTTGGGCCGGACTCTCTGGAAACACCATATATTTT

d_gene: TRBD2
len: 11
j_gene: TRBJ2-5
abundance: few
v_gene: TRBV14
CDR3aa: CASSREGTQYF
CDR3nt: TGTGCCAGCAGCAGGGAGGGGACCCAGTACTTC

d_gene: TRBD2
len: 15
j_gene: TRBJ2-1
abundance: few
v_gene: TRBV7-8
CDR3aa: CASSFLAGVLGEQFF
CDR3nt: TGTGCCAGCAGTTTTTTAGCGGGAGTACTCGGCGAGCAGTTCTTC

d_gene: .
len: 14
j_gene: TRBJ1-1
abundance: few
v_gene: TRBV20-1
CDR3aa: CSARARTMNTEAFF
CDR3nt: TGCAGTGCTAGAGCCCGGACCATGAACACTGAAGCTTTCTTT

d_gene: .
len: 12
j_gene: TRBJ2-1
abundance: many
v_gene: TRBV19
CDR3aa: CASSIASNEQFF
CDR3nt: TGTGCCAGTAGTATAGCGAGCAATGAGCAGTTCTTC

d_gene: .
len: 13
j_gene: TRBJ2-5
abundance: few
v_gene: TRBV12-3/TRBV12-4
CDR3aa: CASSRSPFGTQYF
CDR3nt: TGTGCCAGCAGCCGTAGCCCCTTCGGGACCCAGTACTTC

d_gene: .
len: 11
j_gene: TRBJ2-7
abundance: .
v_gene: TRBV20-1
CDR3aa: CSAGLDYEQYF
CDR3nt: TGCAGTGCAGGGTTGGACTACGAGCAGTACTTC

d_gene: .
len: 13
j_gene: TRBJ2-1
abundance: .
v_gene: TRBV11-3
CDR3aa: CASSLNGFNEQFF
CDR3nt: TGTGCCAGCAGCTTAAATGGGTTCAATGAGCAGTTCTTC

d_gene: .
len: 15
j_gene: TRBJ2-1
abundance: many
v_gene: TRBV12-3/TRBV12-4
CDR3aa: CASSLGLGRVSEQFF
CDR3nt: TGTGCCAGCAGTTTGGGGCTAGGCCGGGTGAGCGAGCAGTTCTTC

d_gene: TRBD1
len: 15
j_gene: TRBJ1-1
abundance: .
v_gene: TRBV19
CDR3aa: CASSIRDRGNTEAFF
CDR3nt: TGTGCCAGTAGTATAAGAGACAGGGGGAACACTGAAGCTTTCTTT

d_gene: .
len: 15
j_gene: TRBJ2-1
abundance: many
v_gene: TRBV12-3/TRBV12-4
CDR3aa: CASTLGGSSYNEQFF
CDR3nt: TGTGCCAGCACCCTTGGGGGGAGCTCCTACAATGAGCAGTTCTTC

d_gene: TRBD1
len: 16
j_gene: TRBJ2-3
abundance: few
v_gene: TRBV11-2
CDR3aa: CASSRRTGSITDTQYF
CDR3nt: TGTGCCAGCAGCCGCAGGACAGGGAGTATTACAGATACGCAGTATTTT

d_gene: TRBD2
len: 17
j_gene: TRBJ2-5
abundance: .
v_gene: TRBV4-1
CDR3aa: CASSQGTSGSSKETQYF
CDR3nt: TGCGCCAGCAGCCAGGGGACTAGCGGGAGCTCCAAAGAGACCCAGTACTTC

d_gene: .
len: 14
j_gene: TRBJ1-1
abundance: many
v_gene: TRBV5-5
CDR3aa: CASSLLAGNTEAFF
CDR3nt: TGTGCCAGCAGCTTGCTGGCGGGGAACACTGAAGCTTTCTTT

d_gene: TRBD1
len: 13
j_gene: TRBJ2-1
abundance: .
v_gene: TRBV12-3/TRBV12-4
CDR3aa: CASSLGQGSEQFF
CDR3nt: TGTGCCAGCAGTCTCGGACAGGGAAGTGAGCAGTTCTTC

d_gene: .
len: 17
j_gene: TRBJ2-5
abundance: .
v_gene: TRBV28
CDR3aa: CASSLLVRATPQETQYF
CDR3nt: TGTGCCAGCAGTTTGTTGGTGAGGGCTACCCCACAAGAGACCCAGTACTTC

d_gene: .
len: 14
j_gene: TRBJ2-1
abundance: few
v_gene: TRBV20-1
CDR3aa: CSAPRTGEWNEQFF
CDR3nt: TGCAGTGCCCCTAGGACGGGAGAATGGAATGAGCAGTTCTTC

d_gene: .
len: 11
j_gene: TRBJ2-1
abundance: many
v_gene: TRBV29-1
CDR3aa: CSVAIYNEQFF
CDR3nt: TGCAGCGTTGCCATTTACAATGAGCAGTTCTTC

d_gene: .
len: 11
j_gene: TRBJ2-5
abundance: .
v_gene: TRBV20-1
CDR3aa: CSPMEEETQYF
CDR3nt: TGCAGTCCTATGGAAGAAGAGACCCAGTACTTC

d_gene: TRBD2
len: 15
j_gene: TRBJ2-7
abundance: few
v_gene: TRBV10-3
CDR3aa: CATAIVAGSSYEQYF
CDR3nt: TGTGCCACCGCCATTGTAGCGGGCAGCTCCTACGAGCAGTACTTC

d_gene: .
len: 13
j_gene: TRBJ2-5
abundance: few
v_gene: TRBV5-1
CDR3aa: CASSLFGQETQYF
CDR3nt: TGCGCCAGCAGCTTGTTTGGGCAAGAGACCCAGTACTTC

d_gene: .
len: 17
j_gene: TRBJ1-1
abundance: few
v_gene: TRBV20-1
CDR3aa: CSARAPGQRGVVTEAFF
CDR3nt: TGCAGTGCTAGGGCACCCGGACAGCGAGGAGTGGTCACTGAAGCTTTCTTT

d_gene: .
len: 16
j_gene: TRBJ2-1
abundance: .
v_gene: TRBV7-3
CDR3aa: CASSLTSGGPYNEQFF
CDR3nt: TGTGCCAGCAGCTTAACCAGCGGAGGGCCCTACAATGAGCAGTTCTTC

d_gene: .
len: 15
j_gene: TRBJ2-7
abundance: few
v_gene: TRBV2
CDR3aa: CASSEWAQDWSEQYF
CDR3nt: TGTGCCAGCAGTGAATGGGCTCAAGACTGGTCCGAGCAGTACTTC

d_gene: .
len: 15
j_gene: TRBJ2-7
abundance: .
v_gene: TRBV29-1
CDR3aa: CSVDLPTRGSYEQYF
CDR3nt: TGCAGCGTTGATCTTCCCACTAGGGGGTCCTACGAGCAGTACTTC

d_gene: .
len: 15
j_gene: TRBJ1-1
abundance: .
v_gene: TRBV3-1
CDR3aa: CASSPNRAGDTEAFF
CDR3nt: TGTGCCAGCAGCCCCAATAGGGCCGGGGACACTGAAGCTTTCTTT

d_gene: .
len: 14
j_gene: TRBJ1-1
abundance: .
v_gene: TRBV4-1
CDR3aa: CASSQVLGGTEAFF
CDR3nt: TGCGCCAGCAGCCAAGTCTTAGGGGGCACTGAAGCTTTCTTT

d_gene: .
len: 11
j_gene: TRBJ2-3
abundance: few
v_gene: TRBV20-1
CDR3aa: CSASLRDTQYF
CDR3nt: TGCAGTGCTAGTCTTCGAGATACGCAGTATTTT

d_gene: TRBD1
len: 15
j_gene: TRBJ2-7
abundance: few
v_gene: TRBV5-1
CDR3aa: CASSHTRTGSYEQYF
CDR3nt: TGCGCCAGCAGCCATACAAGGACAGGGTCCTACGAGCAGTACTTC

d_gene: TRBD1
len: 17
j_gene: TRBJ2-3
abundance: .
v_gene: TRBV6-1
CDR3aa: CASRDRSGGFYTDTQYF
CDR3nt: TGTGCCAGCAGAGATCGATCAGGGGGCTTCTACACAGATACGCAGTATTTT

d_gene: .
len: 16
j_gene: TRBJ2-4
abundance: few
v_gene: TRBV21-1
CDR3aa: CASSKLGQLAKNIQYF
CDR3nt: TGTGCCAGCAGCAAACTGGGACAACTAGCCAAAAACATTCAGTACTTC

d_gene: .
len: 12
j_gene: TRBJ2-1
abundance: .
v_gene: TRBV20-1
CDR3aa: CSARQSYNEQFF
CDR3nt: TGCAGTGCAAGACAAAGCTACAATGAGCAGTTCTTC

d_gene: .
len: 14
j_gene: TRBJ1-5
abundance: .
v_gene: TRBV18
CDR3aa: CASSPEGVNQPQHF
CDR3nt: TGTGCCAGCTCACCGGAAGGGGTGAATCAGCCCCAGCATTTT

d_gene: TRBD1
len: 15
j_gene: TRBJ2-3
abundance: .
v_gene: TRBV9
CDR3aa: CASSPETGSTDTQYF
CDR3nt: TGTGCCAGCAGCCCGGAGACAGGGTCTACAGATACGCAGTATTTT

d_gene: .
len: 14
j_gene: TRBJ2-3
abundance: .
v_gene: TRBV29-1
CDR3aa: CSAVPGTGADTQYF
CDR3nt: TGCAGCGCGGTTCCGGGCACGGGGGCAGATACGCAGTATTTT

d_gene: .
len: 14
j_gene: TRBJ2-7
abundance: .
v_gene: TRBV6-5
CDR3aa: CASSWDIRTYEQYF
CDR3nt: TGTGCCAGCAGTTGGGACATACGGACCTACGAGCAGTACTTC

d_gene: .
len: 14
j_gene: TRBJ2-7
abundance: .
v_gene: TRBV18
CDR3aa: CASSRTSISYEQYF
CDR3nt: TGTGCCAGCTCACGAACAAGTATCTCCTACGAGCAGTACTTC

d_gene: TRBD1
len: 15
j_gene: TRBJ2-2
abundance: .
v_gene: TRBV19
CDR3aa: CASKLGQGGTGELFF
CDR3nt: TGTGCCAGCAAATTGGGACAGGGGGGAACCGGGGAGCTGTTTTTT

d_gene: .
len: 16
j_gene: TRBJ1-4
abundance: .
v_gene: TRBV12-3/TRBV12-4
CDR3aa: CASSPSWASENEKLFF
CDR3nt: TGTGCCAGCAGCCCTAGCTGGGCGTCAGAGAATGAAAAACTGTTTTTT